This T cell receptor beta chain was sequenced for a study of blood T cell repertoires in COVID-19. Study as a whole: Acute and convalescent COVID-19 specimens originated in the United States, Italy and Spain. T cells, B-cell-depleted T cells, or PBMCs supplied cDNA or gDNA.

Germline-derived CDR1 and CDR2 are KGHDR and SFDVKD. The length of the CDR3 is 17 residues. Unmatched junction bases numbered 4, after V lost 4 bases and J lost 0 bases. As processed by the authors: Nucleated cell number was recorded as an estimate derived from reference gene primer amplification. Assay: immunoSEQ multiplex PCR; the TCRdb copy retains only in-frame clones and omits some. V, J and clone size were drawn from that table, and D and trimming were deduced from the DNA. In the table there are about 84,000 clones, 90% to 95% of which are singletons. Sequenced material: peripheral blood. The TCR sequence derives from a human donor with active COVID-19. The donor label of this sample is uncertain. The chain couples TRBV24-1 to TRBJ2-7, with 14 nucleotides matching TRBD2. In DNA form, the CDR3 reads TGTGCCACCAGTGACACGACTAGCGGGAGGGACTCCTACGAGCAGTACTTC. Amino acids: CATSDTTSGRDSYEQYF.